Each of the 19 T cell receptor beta chains below was sequenced from the same sample in a study of control samples from healthy donors and cancer patients. Repertoires were generated with immunoSEQ multiplex PCR, while TCRdb's copy carries only in-frame clones and drops some. The sample carries 150,000 or so clones, roughly 93% recorded once. The sequencing sample was made of blood. The receptor source for this set is a man between 18 and 29 years old in good health.

The rearrangement links TRBV6-5 to TRBJ2-7; TRBD2 matches 9 bases. J was trimmed by 4 bases and V by 5 bases; bases with no gene match: 9. Germline V gene lookup returns CDR1 MNHEY and CDR2 SVGAGI. This CDR3 is 15 amino acids long. CDR3 residues: CASSPPGLAMYEQYF. Written as DNA, the CDR3 is TGTGCCAGCAGTCCCCCGGGACTAGCAATGTACGAGCAGTACTTC.

The rearrangement joins TRBV9 to TRBJ1-6; D unresolved. Germline-derived CDR1 and CDR2 are SGDLS and YYNGEE. V lost 1 base, J lost 12 bases, and 8 bases lay in between. This CDR3 has 12 amino acids. The CDR3 spells CASSVHGRPLHF. The CDR3 DNA reads TGTGCCAGCAGCGTACATGGTCGACCCCTCCACTTT.

The V call is TRBV5-5, the J call TRBJ1-1; D is undetermined. The CDR3 covers 13 residues. Trimming stripped 4 bases from V and 3 bases from J, with 10 bases between. Germline values: CDR1 SGHKS, CDR2 YYEKEE (reference sequence). DNA of the CDR3: TGTGCCAGCAGCCCGGCGGGTGACACTGAAGCTTTCTTT. Encoded protein: CASSPAGDTEAFF.

This clone was recorded once. The rearrangement links TRBV5-1 to TRBJ2-3, with unresolved D. This CDR3 is 11 amino acids long. Trimming cost V 6 bases and J 4 bases, with 6 bases left between them. Per the germline V gene, CDR1 is SGHRS and CDR2 is YFSETQ. The CDR3 spells CASMTADTQYF. The DNA of the CDR3 is TGCGCCAGCATGACCGCAGATACGCAGTATTTT.

This rearrangement joins TRBV19 to TRBJ1-1; no clear D gene. V dropped 3 bases and J dropped 11 bases, with 19 bases sitting between them. Germline values: CDR1 LNHDA, CDR2 SQIVND (reference sequence). This CDR3 is 14 amino acids long. The CDR3 loop is CASSIGHRAQKAFF. CDR3 DNA: TGTGCCAGTAGTATTGGCCACCGGGCGCAGAAGGCTTTCTTT.

The chain has TRBV19 and TRBJ1-2, with 7 bases lining up with TRBD1. Germline-derived CDR1 and CDR2 are LNHDA and SQIVND (reference sequence). The CDR3 spans 15 residues. J lost 3 bases, V lost 6 bases, and 10 bases had no gene match. The CDR3 DNA sequence: TGTGCCAGTAGGCCTCTGACAGGGAGATACTATGGCTACACCTTC. Translation: CASRPLTGRYYGYTF. Supplemented by reference TRBV19 and TRBJ1-2, the full variable domain reads DGGITQSPKYLFRKEGQNVTLSCEQNLNHDAMYWYRQDPGQGLRLIYYSQIVNDFQKGDIAEGYSVSREKKESFPLTVTSAQKNPTAFYLCASRPLTGRYYGYTFGSGTRLTVV.

J is TRBJ2-7 and V is TRBV5-6; TRBD1 matches 7 bases. CDR1 and CDR2 (germline): SGHDT, YYEEEE. After removal of 1 base from V and 5 bases from J, the junction contained 9 bases not matched to a gene. The CDR3 loop spans 15 amino acids. CDR3 sequence (DNA): TGTGCCAGCAGCTTGTTCGGACAGGTAGTCCACGAGCAGTACTTC. Translation: CASSLFGQVVHEQYF. The variable domain in full, completed from reference TRBV5-6 and TRBJ2-7, reads DAGVTQSPTHLIKTRGQQVTLRCSPKSGHDTVSWYQQALGQGPQFIFQYYEEEERQRGNFPDRFSGHQFPNYSSELNVNALLLGDSALYLCASSLFGQVVHEQYFGPGTRLTVT.

This chain connects TRBV28 to TRBJ1-5, with D uncertain. V was cut by 1 base and J by 3 bases, with 10 bases left in between. The CDR3 runs 15 residues. The V gene's germline CDR1 is MDHEN and CDR2 SYDVKM. CDR3 nucleotide sequence: TGTGCCAGCAGTTTATTGGGATACTCCAATCAGCCCCAGCATTTT. This gives the protein CASSLLGYSNQPQHF. Variable domain in full (rest from reference TRBV28 and TRBJ1-5): DVKVTQSSRYLVKRTGEKVFLECVQDMDHENMFWYRQDPGLGLRLIYFSYDVKMKEKGDIPEGYSVSREKKERFSLILESASTNQTSMYLCASSLLGYSNQPQHFGDGTRLSIL.

The rearrangement links TRBV20-1 to TRBJ2-7, with TRBD1 matching over 7 bases. J lost 3 bases, V lost 3 bases, and 11 bases had no gene match. The CDR3 spans 15 residues. CDR1 is DFQATT and CDR2 is SNEGSKA in the germline V gene (reference sequence). The CDR3 bases are TGCAGTGCTAGTAGTTGGGACAGCAGTTTCTACGAGCAGTACTTC. Protein product: CSASSWDSSFYEQYF.

This rearrangement joins TRBV19 to TRBJ2-7; perhaps TRBD2 as D (6 bases). The CDR3 consists of 18 residues. Deletions cut 4 bases from V and 4 bases from J, with 26 bases between. Germline-derived CDR1 and CDR2 are LNHDA and SQIVND (reference sequence). Written as DNA, the CDR3 is TGTGCCAGTAGTAATCCGGGGCGGGTTAGCGGTGCAACTTACGAGCAGTACTTC. Protein sequence: CASSNPGRVSGATYEQYF.

This chain joins TRBV6-1 and TRBJ1-3, with D unresolved. The CDR3 sequence is 15 residues long. Germline V gene lookup returns CDR1 MNHNS and CDR2 SASEGT. V was pared by 1 base and J by 0 bases, with 7 bases between. In DNA, the CDR3 is TGTGCCAGCAGTGAAGGGGGAAACTCTGGAAACACCATATATTTT. It encodes CASSEGGNSGNTIYF.

This chain uses TRBV29-1 with TRBJ1-2; 7 bases match TRBD1. Germline-derived CDR1 and CDR2 are SQVTM and ANQGSEA. CDR3 length: 14 residues. The trim removed 0 bases at V and 3 bases at J, leaving 4 bases unmatched. The CDR3 region is CSVEEGQTYYGYTF. The CDR3 coding sequence is TGCAGCGTTGAAGAGGGACAGACCTACTATGGCTACACCTTC. Based on the CDR3 plus reference TRBV29-1 and TRBJ1-2, the full variable domain is SAVISQKPSRDICQRGTSLTIQCQVDSQVTMMFWYRQQPGQSLTLIATANQGSEATYESGFVIDKFPISRPNLTFSTLTVSNMSPEDSSIYLCSVEEGQTYYGYTFGSGTRLTVV.

Only one count was recorded for this clone. J is TRBJ1-6 and V is TRBV28, with D possibly matching TRBD1 (5 bases). The V gene's germline CDR1 is MDHEN and CDR2 SYDVKM. The CDR3 sequence is 15 residues long. The V gene lost 5 bases and the J gene lost 1 base, with 9 bases spanning the gap. Here the CDR3 DNA reads TGTGCCAGCAGTCCCAGGGTTTCCTATAATTCACCCCTCCACTTT. Its translation is CASSPRVSYNSPLHF.

The rearrangement uses TRBV5-1 and TRBJ2-1; D gene ambiguous. The V end was cut by 0 bases, the J end by 0 bases, with 13 bases between. Germline V lookup: CDR1 SGHRS, CDR2 YFSETQ. The CDR3 covers 17 residues. CDR3 region: CASSLVQETRSYNEQFF. DNA of the CDR3: TGCGCCAGCAGCTTGGTCCAGGAGACTCGCTCCTACAATGAGCAGTTCTTC.

The chain is built from TRBV6-1 and TRBJ2-3, with TRBD1 as a possible D gene (6 bases). This CDR3 spans 16 amino acids. CDR1 and CDR2 (germline): MNHNS, SASEGT. Between the trimmed V and J ends, which lost 2 bases and 1 base, there was a span of 13 bases. The CDR3 DNA is TGTGCCAGCAGTGAAAGGGGGTGGACTGGCACAGATACGCAGTATTTT. Translated, it gives CASSERGWTGTDTQYF.

The chain joins TRBV15 to TRBJ1-6; D is ambiguous. The CDR3 is made up of 16 amino acids. Trimming removed 0 bases from V and 0 bases from J, with 6 bases in between. The germline gives CDR1 LNHNV, CDR2 YYDKDF (reference sequence). CDR3 in DNA: TGTGCCACCAGCAGAGATAGGAGCTCCTATAATTCACCCCTCCACTTT. Its protein product is CATSRDRSSYNSPLHF.

The rearrangement links TRBV2 to TRBJ1-5; unclear D gene. The CDR3 is 14 residues long. The germline V gene encodes CDR1 SNHLY and CDR2 FYNNEI. V was cut by 3 bases and J by 1 base, with 7 bases left in between. CDR3 amino acids: CASSERASNQPQHF. For the CDR3, the DNA is TGTGCCAGCAGTGAGAGGGCAAGCAATCAGCCCCAGCATTTT. The complete variable domain, with remaining parts taken from reference TRBV2 and TRBJ1-5, reads EPEVTQTPSHQVTQMGQEVILRCVPISNHLYFYWYRQILGQKVEFLVSFYNNEISEKSEIFDDQFSVERPDGSNFTLKIRSTKLEDSAMYFCASSERASNQPQHFGDGTRLSIL.

V gene TRBV20-1 combines with J gene TRBJ2-5, with D hard to call. The V gene lost 4 bases and the J gene lost 4 bases, with 7 bases spanning the gap. This CDR3 spans 11 amino acids. Germline loops: CDR1 DFQATT, CDR2 SNEGSKA (reference sequence). CDR3 sequence: CSAIGIETQYF. The CDR3 bases are TGCAGTGCTATTGGAATAGAGACCCAGTACTTC.

This clone was detected once. The V and J genes are TRBV11-2 and TRBJ2-2; 7 bases fit TRBD2. Per the germline V gene, CDR1 is SGHAT and CDR2 is FQNNGV. The J segment lost 6 bases and the V segment lost 3 bases, leaving 4 bases of the junction unmatched. The CDR3 loop spans 14 amino acids. The CDR3 DNA follows: TGTGCCAGCAGCTTTTACCGGGAGGCCGGGGAGCTGTTTTTT. It translates to CASSFYREAGELFF.